The clone carrying this T cell receptor beta chain was seen more than once but under ten times. Its antigen is as yet unknown. The J segment lost 5 bases and the V segment lost 4 bases, leaving 8 bases of the junction unmatched. Germline assignment: CDR1 SGHNT and CDR2 YYREEE (reference sequence). This CDR3 has 15 residues. The record originates from a study of human T cells and chemical hapten exposure. Study context: Variability of per-sample TCR yields stemmed mainly from small differences in pooled library volume.

Study-level results: Clustering by CDR3 similarity yielded significantly more large clusters from expanded TCRs than controls.

The time point was: patch test 1, 2 weeks after DPC sensitization. The treatment was: therapeutic diphenylcyclopropenone sensitization with weekly scalp DPC. Those who donated were patients with alopecia, 18 to 70 years of age, and suitable for DPC. Using its own MiXCR run on the RACE reads, TCRdb lists one record per CDR3 protein. The data contain 100,000 to 150,000 distinct CDR3 sequences, roughly 13% of them singletons. The chain has TRBV5-4 and TRBJ1-1; TRBD1 aligns across 10 bases. The clonotype comes from a man aged 18 to 30 with alopecia areata. Some clones in this sample may be carry-over from other donors' samples. This material consisted of whole blood, taken in connection with sensitization to the hapten diphenylcyclopropenone (DPC). For the CDR3, the DNA is TGTGCCAGCAGCCAGGGACAGGGGAGGATGACTGAAGCTTTCTTT. Translated: CASSQGQGRMTEAFF.